One T cell receptor beta chain is described in this entry. Its antigen is not known. J was trimmed by 3 bases and V by 4 bases; bases with no gene match: 12. CDR3 length: 17 amino acids. The germline V gene encodes CDR1 SGHRS and CDR2 YFSETQ. PCR involved 60 Vbeta and 13 Jbeta primers. The table came from immunoSEQ multiplex PCR; TCRdb's copy has only in-frame clones and leaves some out. This sample has 150,000 to 200,000 clones, with approximately 86% found just once. These data originate in a study of cytomegalovirus exposure and HLA in healthy donors. Looking at the study overall: Of approximately 400 genotyped donors, about 80% clustered with self-reported Caucasian donors. Notes on the study in general: Presence/absence analyses treated sequencing depth as roughly uniform across donors. Specificity of a few CMV-associated chains for CMV antigens was verified in vitro.

The source of this sequence is a woman aged 18-29 years in good health and CMV-seronegative. The material sequenced was PBMCs. This chain joins TRBV5-1 and TRBJ2-3; the match to TRBD2 covers 9 bases. CDR3 protein: CASSRLGGGARTDTQYF. The CDR3 region has the DNA TGCGCCAGCAGCCGATTGGGCGGGGGGGCCAGGACAGATACGCAGTATTTT.